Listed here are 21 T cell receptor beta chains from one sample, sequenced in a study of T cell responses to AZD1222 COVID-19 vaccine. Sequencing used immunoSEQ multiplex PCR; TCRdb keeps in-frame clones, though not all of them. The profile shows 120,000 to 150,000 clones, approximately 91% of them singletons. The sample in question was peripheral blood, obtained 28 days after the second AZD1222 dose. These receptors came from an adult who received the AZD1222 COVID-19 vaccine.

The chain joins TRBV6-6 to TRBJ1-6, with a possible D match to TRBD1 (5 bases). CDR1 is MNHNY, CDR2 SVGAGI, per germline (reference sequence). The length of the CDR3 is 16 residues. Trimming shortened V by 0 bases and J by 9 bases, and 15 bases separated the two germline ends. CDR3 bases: TGTGCCAGCAGTTACTCGGCCCGGGACGGCCCTTCACCCCTCCACTTT. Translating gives CASSYSARDGPSPLHF.

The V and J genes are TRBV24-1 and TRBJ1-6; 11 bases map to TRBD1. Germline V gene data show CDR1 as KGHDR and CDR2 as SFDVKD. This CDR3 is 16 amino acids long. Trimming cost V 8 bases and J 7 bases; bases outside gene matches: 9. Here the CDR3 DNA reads TGTGCCACCATTCGGGACAGGGGGTCGAGAAATTCACCCCTCCACTTT. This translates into CATIRDRGSRNSPLHF.

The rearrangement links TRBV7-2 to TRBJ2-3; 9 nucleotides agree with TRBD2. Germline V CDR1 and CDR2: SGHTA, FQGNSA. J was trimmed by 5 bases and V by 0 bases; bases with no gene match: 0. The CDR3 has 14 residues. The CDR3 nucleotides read TGTGCCAGCAGCTTAGCTAGCGGGAGAGATACGCAGTATTTT. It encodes CASSLASGRDTQYF.

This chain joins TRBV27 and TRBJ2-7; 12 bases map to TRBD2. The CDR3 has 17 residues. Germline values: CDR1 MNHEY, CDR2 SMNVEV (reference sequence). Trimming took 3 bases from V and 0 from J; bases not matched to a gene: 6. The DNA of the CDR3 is TGTGCCAGCAGTTTCCGGACTAGCGGGGAAATCTCCTACGAGCAGTACTTC. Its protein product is CASSFRTSGEISYEQYF.

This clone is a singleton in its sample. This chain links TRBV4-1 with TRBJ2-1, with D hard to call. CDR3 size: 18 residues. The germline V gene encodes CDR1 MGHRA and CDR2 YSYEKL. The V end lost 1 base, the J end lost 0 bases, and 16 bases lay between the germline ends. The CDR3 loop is CASSQGGQIFSSYNEQFF. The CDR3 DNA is TGCGCCAGCAGCCAAGGCGGTCAGATATTCAGCTCCTACAATGAGCAGTTCTTC.

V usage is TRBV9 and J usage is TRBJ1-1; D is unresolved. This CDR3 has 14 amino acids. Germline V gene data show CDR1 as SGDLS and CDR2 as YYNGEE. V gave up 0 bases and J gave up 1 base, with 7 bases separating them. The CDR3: CASSVDNQNTEAFF. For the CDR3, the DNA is TGTGCCAGCAGCGTAGACAACCAGAACACTGAAGCTTTCTTT.

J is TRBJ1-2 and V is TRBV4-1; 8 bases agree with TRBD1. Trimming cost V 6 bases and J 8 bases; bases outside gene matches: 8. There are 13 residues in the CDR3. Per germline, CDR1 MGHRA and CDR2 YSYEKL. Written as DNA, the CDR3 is TGCGCCAGCAGTCCCACAGGGGGATCCGGCTACACCTTC. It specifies CASSPTGGSGYTF.

CDR3 coding DNA: TGTGCCAGCAGTTACTCCCCTATTACTAGTTACAATGAGCAGTTCTTC. This gives the protein CASSYSPITSYNEQFF. This chain links TRBV6-5 with TRBJ2-1, with TRBD2 as a possible D gene (5 bases). The CDR3 sequence is 16 residues long. Germline CDR1 and CDR2: MNHEY and SVGAGI. V dropped 0 bases and J dropped 4 bases, with 13 bases sitting between them.

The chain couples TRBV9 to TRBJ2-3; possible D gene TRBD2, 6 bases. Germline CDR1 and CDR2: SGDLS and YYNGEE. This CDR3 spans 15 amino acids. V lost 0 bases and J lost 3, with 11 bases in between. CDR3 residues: CASSVVTGRTDTQYF. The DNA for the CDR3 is TGTGCCAGCAGCGTAGTAACGGGGAGGACAGATACGCAGTATTTT.

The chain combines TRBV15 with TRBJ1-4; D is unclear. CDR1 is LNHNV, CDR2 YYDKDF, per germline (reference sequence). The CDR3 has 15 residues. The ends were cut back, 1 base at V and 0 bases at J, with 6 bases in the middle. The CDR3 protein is CATSRAGATNEKLFF. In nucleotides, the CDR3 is TGTGCCACCAGCAGAGCCGGTGCAACTAATGAAAAACTGTTTTTT. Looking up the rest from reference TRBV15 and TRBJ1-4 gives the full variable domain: DAMVIQNPRYQVTQFGKPVTLSCSQTLNHNVMYWYQQKSSQAPKLLFHYYDKDFNNEADTPDNFQSRRPNTSFCFLDIRSPGLGDTAMYLCATSRAGATNEKLFFGSGTQLSVL.

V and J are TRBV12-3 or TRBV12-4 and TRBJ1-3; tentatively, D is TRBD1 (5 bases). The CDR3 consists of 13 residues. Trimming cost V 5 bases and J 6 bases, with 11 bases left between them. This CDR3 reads CASSRLGVNTIYF. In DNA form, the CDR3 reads TGTGCCAGCAGTCGTTTGGGGGTAAACACCATATATTTT.

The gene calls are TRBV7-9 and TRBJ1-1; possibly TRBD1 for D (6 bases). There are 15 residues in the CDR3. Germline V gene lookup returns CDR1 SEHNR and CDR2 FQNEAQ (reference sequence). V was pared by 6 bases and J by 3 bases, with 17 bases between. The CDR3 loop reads CASRPKTGLDTEAFF. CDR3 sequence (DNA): TGTGCCAGCAGGCCCAAAACAGGGCTGGACACTGAAGCTTTCTTT.

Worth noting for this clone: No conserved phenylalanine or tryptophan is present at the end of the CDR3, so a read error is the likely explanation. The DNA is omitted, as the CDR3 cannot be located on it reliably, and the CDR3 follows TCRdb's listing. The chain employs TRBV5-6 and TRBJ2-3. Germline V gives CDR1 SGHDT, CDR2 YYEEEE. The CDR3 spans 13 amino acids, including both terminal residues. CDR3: CASSLTGAAPPFL.

CDR3 in amino acids: CASSPLLVPSYEQYF. The CDR3 DNA follows: TGTGCCAGCAGCCCACTACTAGTCCCTTCCTACGAGCAGTACTTC. The V and J genes are TRBV7-9 and TRBJ2-7, with D perhaps TRBD2 (5 bases). Trimming removed 5 bases at V and 1 base at J, with 15 bases between. Germline V lookup: CDR1 SEHNR, CDR2 FQNEAQ (reference sequence). CDR3 length equals 15 residues.

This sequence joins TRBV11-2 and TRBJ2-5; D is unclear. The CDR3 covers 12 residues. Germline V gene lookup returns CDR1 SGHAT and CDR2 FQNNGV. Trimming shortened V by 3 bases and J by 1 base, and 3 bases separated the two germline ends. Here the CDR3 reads CASSFRQETQYF. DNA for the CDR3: TGTGCCAGCAGCTTCCGCCAAGAGACCCAGTACTTC.

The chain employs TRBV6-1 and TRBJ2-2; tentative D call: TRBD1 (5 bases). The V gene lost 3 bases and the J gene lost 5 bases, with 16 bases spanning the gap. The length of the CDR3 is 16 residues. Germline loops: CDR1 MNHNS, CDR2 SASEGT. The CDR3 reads CASSESPRGVTGELFF. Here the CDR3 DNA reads TGTGCCAGCAGTGAGTCCCCTAGGGGTGTAACCGGGGAGCTGTTTTTT.

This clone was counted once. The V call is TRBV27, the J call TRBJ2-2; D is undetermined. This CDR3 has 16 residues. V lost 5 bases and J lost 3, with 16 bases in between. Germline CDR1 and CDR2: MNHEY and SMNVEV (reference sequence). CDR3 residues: CASSPSQPLDTGELFF. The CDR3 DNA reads TGTGCCAGCAGTCCATCCCAGCCCTTAGACACCGGGGAGCTGTTTTTT.

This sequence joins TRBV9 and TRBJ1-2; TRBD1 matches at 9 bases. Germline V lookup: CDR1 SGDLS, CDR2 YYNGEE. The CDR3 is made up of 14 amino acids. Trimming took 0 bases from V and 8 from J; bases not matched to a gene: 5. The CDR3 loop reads CASSVGGQGEGYTF. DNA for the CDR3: TGTGCCAGCAGCGTAGGGGGACAGGGAGAGGGCTACACCTTC. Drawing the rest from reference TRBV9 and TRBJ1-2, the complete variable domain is DSGVTQTPKHLITATGQRVTLRCSPRSGDLSVYWYQQSLDQGLQFLIQYYNGEERAKGNILERFSAQQFPDLHSELNLSSLELGDSALYFCASSVGGQGEGYTFGSGTRLTVV.

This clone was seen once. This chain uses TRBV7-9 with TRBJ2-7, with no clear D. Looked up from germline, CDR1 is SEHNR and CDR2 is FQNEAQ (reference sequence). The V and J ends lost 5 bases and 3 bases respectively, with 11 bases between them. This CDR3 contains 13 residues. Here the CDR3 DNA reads TGTGCCAGCAGCCCCTGGGCCCTCTACGAGCAGTACTTC. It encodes CASSPWALYEQYF.

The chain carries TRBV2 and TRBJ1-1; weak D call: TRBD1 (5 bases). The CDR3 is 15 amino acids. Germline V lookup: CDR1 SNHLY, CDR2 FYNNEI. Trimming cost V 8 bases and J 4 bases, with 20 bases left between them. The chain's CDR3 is CASVYGSNRGTEAFF. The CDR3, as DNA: TGTGCCAGCGTCTATGGATCCAATAGGGGCACTGAAGCTTTCTTT.

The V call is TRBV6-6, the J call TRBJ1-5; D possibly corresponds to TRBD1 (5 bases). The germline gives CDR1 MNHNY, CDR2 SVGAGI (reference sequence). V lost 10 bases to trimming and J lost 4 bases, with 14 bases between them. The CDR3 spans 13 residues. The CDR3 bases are TGTGCCACCGAGCAGGGTAAGAATCAGCCCCAGCATTTT. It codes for CATEQGKNQPQHF.